The 6 T cell receptor beta chains below come from one sample, sequenced in a study of cytomegalovirus exposure and HLA in healthy donors. The repertoire was sequenced with immunoSEQ multiplex PCR; TCRdb's copy has only in-frame clones and lacks some. Here the sample spans some 170,000 clones, more than 75% being singletons. The sequenced sample was PBMCs. The source of these receptors is a woman in her 30s in good health and CMV-seronegative.

V usage is TRBV7-9 and J usage is TRBJ2-1; D is possibly TRBD1 (6 bases). V lost 7 bases, J lost 4 bases, and 20 bases lay in between. CDR1 SEHNR and CDR2 FQNEAQ come from the germline V gene (reference sequence). The CDR3 contains 16 residues. Written as DNA, the CDR3 is TGTGCCAGCATTTGGGGATGGGACACCGATTACAATGAGCAGTTCTTC. Translated: CASIWGWDTDYNEQFF.

This chain joins TRBV7-2 and TRBJ2-1; D is undetermined. V lost 1 base and J lost 8, with 15 bases in between. The CDR3 runs 15 residues. Germline CDR1 is SGHTA and CDR2 is FQGNSA. CDR3 amino acids: CASSLGYAWLDEQFF. For the CDR3, the DNA is TGTGCCAGCAGCTTAGGCTACGCGTGGTTGGATGAGCAGTTCTTC.

The rearrangement links TRBV10-3 to TRBJ2-3, with 7 bases that match TRBD2. CDR3 length equals 16 residues. Germline CDR1 is ENHRY and CDR2 is SYGVKD. With V trimmed by 0 bases and J by 0 bases, 3 bases remained unmatched. The CDR3: CAISESRGVSTDTQYF. The CDR3 nucleotides are TGTGCCATCAGTGAGTCACGGGGGGTTAGCACAGATACGCAGTATTTT.

This clone was recorded once. The chain employs TRBV19 and TRBJ1-4; D might be TRBD1 (5 bases). CDR1 and CDR2 from the germline V gene are LNHDA and SQIVND (reference sequence). CDR3 size: 16 residues. V lost 5 bases and J 7 bases, leaving 20 bases between the germline ends. Here the CDR3 DNA reads TGTGCCAGTAGTCCCTGGGGGAGGTCGGTTGGTGAAAAACTGTTTTTT. Protein product: CASSPWGRSVGEKLFF.

V is TRBV6-1 and J is TRBJ1-4; D remains unclear. Germline assignment: CDR1 MNHNS and CDR2 SASEGT. Trimming left V 0 bases short and J 7 bases short, with 12 bases between. The CDR3 runs to 15 residues. CDR3 residues: CASSEASGTVEKLFF. The DNA for the CDR3 is TGTGCCAGCAGTGAAGCATCCGGAACAGTTGAAAAACTGTTTTTT.

The rearrangement uses TRBV4-1 and TRBJ1-5, with no clear D. Germline V lookup: CDR1 MGHRA, CDR2 YSYEKL. V lost 9 bases and J lost 3, with 18 bases in between. CDR3 length: 15 residues. DNA for the CDR3: TGCGCCAGTACCCGTGTGGCAGGCATCAATCAGCCCCAGCATTTT. Protein product: CASTRVAGINQPQHF.